Below, one TCR beta chain is given with its context. It was with 60 Vbeta and 13 Jbeta primers that the PCR ran. Sequencing was performed with immunoSEQ multiplex PCR; in TCRdb, only in-frame clones are kept and a portion is missing. Here the sample spans 150,000 to 200,000 clones, 80% being singletons. This CDR3 has 15 residues. With V trimmed by 2 bases and J by 10 bases, 13 bases remained unmatched. The germline CDR1 and CDR2 sequences are MNHNS and SASEGT. The data belong to a study of cytomegalovirus exposure and HLA in healthy donors. Study-wide background: Prior work identified 117 million unique TCR beta sequences in some 180 million T cells.

This chain uses TRBV6-1 with TRBJ1-1, with TRBD1 matching over 7 bases. The sequenced sample was PBMCs. The receptor comes from a boy aged 5-17 years in good health and CMV-seronegative. The CDR3 reads CASSEILTGRLGAFF. CDR3 nucleotides: TGTGCCAGCAGTGAAATTTTGACAGGGCGTCTCGGAGCTTTCTTT.